One sample yielded the 26 T cell receptor beta chains listed below, sequenced in a study of T cell responses to AZD1222 COVID-19 vaccine. TCRdb's copy holds only in-frame clones and misses some; the assay was immunoSEQ multiplex PCR. In the table there are around 100,000 clones, more than 75% of which are singletons. The material was peripheral blood, obtained on day 0 of MenACWY control vaccination. These receptors were collected from an adult in good health.

V gene TRBV12-5 combines with J gene TRBJ1-5; D uncertain. Trimming removed 5 bases at V and 11 bases at J, with 16 bases between. The CDR3 is 13 residues long. Germline V lookup: CDR1 LGHNT, CDR2 FRNRAP. The CDR3: CASGHPTRLAQHF. In DNA form, the CDR3 reads TGTGCTAGTGGTCATCCGACCAGACTGGCCCAGCATTTT.

The chain is built from TRBV29-1 and TRBJ2-7, with TRBD2 as a possible D gene (5 bases). The CDR3 runs 12 residues. Germline loops: CDR1 SQVTM, CDR2 ANQGSEA. The V end was cut by 0 bases, the J end by 7 bases, with 10 bases between. The CDR3 DNA is TGCAGCGTTGAAGATTACGGGGTAGAGCAGTACTTC. Its translation: CSVEDYGVEQYF.

The chain recombines TRBV7-2 with TRBJ1-4; D remains ambiguous. Germline lookup yields CDR1 SGHTA and CDR2 FQGNSA. This CDR3 is 16 amino acids long. The V end was cut by 1 base, the J end by 5 bases, with 14 bases between. CDR3 bases: TGTGCCAGCAGCTTAGAAGGACGGGGTTCGAATGAAAAACTGTTTTTT. Amino acids: CASSLEGRGSNEKLFF.

The V gene is TRBV2, the J gene TRBJ2-2; 8 bases line up with TRBD2. CDR3 length: 16 amino acids. Unmatched junction bases numbered 9, after V lost 5 bases and J lost 4 bases. Germline values: CDR1 SNHLY, CDR2 FYNNEI. CDR3 amino acids: CASSLAPAGATGELFF. CDR3 sequence (DNA): TGTGCCAGCAGTCTCGCCCCAGCGGGAGCCACCGGGGAGCTGTTTTTT.

V is TRBV30 and J is TRBJ1-2; no definite D call. V was pared by 0 bases and J by 8 bases, with 13 bases between. Germline V CDR1 and CDR2: GTSNPN, SVGIG (reference sequence). The CDR3 is made up of 13 amino acids. CDR3 sequence (DNA): TGTGCCTGGAGTGTGTCAAGGGTGGGGGGCTACACCTTC. Protein: CAWSVSRVGGYTF.

This rearrangement joins TRBV18 to TRBJ2-1; D remains unclear. The V and J ends lost 1 base and 5 bases respectively, with 6 bases between them. The V gene's germline CDR1 is KGHSH and CDR2 LQKENI. The CDR3 contains 13 residues. CDR3 DNA sequence: TGTGCCAGCTCACCACAGCCAGACAATGAGCAGTTCTTC. Amino acids: CASSPQPDNEQFF.

J is TRBJ1-2 and V is TRBV5-1; D gene uncertain. The germline gives CDR1 SGHRS, CDR2 YFSETQ. CDR3 size: 15 residues. Trimming took 6 bases from V and 3 from J, leaving 18 bases between them. CDR3 sequence: CASNKGRGLDYGYTF. CDR3 nucleotide sequence: TGCGCCAGCAACAAAGGACGGGGTCTAGACTATGGCTACACCTTC.

The chain employs TRBV6-5 and TRBJ1-1; the D gene is possibly TRBD1 (6 bases). Germline V gene data show CDR1 as MNHEY and CDR2 as SVGAGI. Deletions cut 2 bases from V and 7 bases from J, with 8 bases between. The CDR3 loop spans 12 amino acids. The CDR3 region has the DNA TGTGCCAGCAGTTACACGACAGGTGAAGCTTTCTTT. Translated: CASSYTTGEAFF.

The chain uses TRBV10-3 and TRBJ1-1, with 7 nucleotides matching TRBD1. The CDR3 covers 18 residues. V gave up 8 bases and J gave up 1 base; unmatched junction bases: 19. Per germline, CDR1 ENHRY and CDR2 SYGVKD. Here the CDR3 reads CAIRGGGGTAKWNTEAFF. Here the CDR3 DNA reads TGTGCCATCCGTGGCGGGGGGGGGACAGCTAAATGGAACACTGAAGCTTTCTTT.

This chain uses TRBV3-1 (or the pseudogene TRBV3-2) with TRBJ1-1, with a tentative D call TRBD1 (5 bases). Germline lookup yields CDR1 LGHDT and CDR2 YNNKEL (reference sequence). Trimming left V 4 bases short and J 7 bases short, with 7 bases between. The length of the CDR3 is 11 residues. This CDR3 reads CASSLQGEAFF. The CDR3 DNA follows: TGTGCCAGCAGCCTGCAGGGTGAAGCTTTCTTT.

J is TRBJ2-5 and V is TRBV7-9; either TRBD1 or TRBD2 may fit D (5 bases each). The V gene lost 5 bases and the J gene lost 1 base, with 14 bases spanning the gap. CDR3 size: 15 residues. The V gene's germline CDR1 is SEHNR and CDR2 FQNEAQ (reference sequence). The CDR3 DNA is TGTGCCAGCAGCACACCCCGGGGCTTCCAAGAGACCCAGTACTTC. Its translation is CASSTPRGFQETQYF.

The chain has TRBV10-3 and TRBJ2-1, with D possibly TRBD2 on 5 matching bases. V shed 6 bases and J shed 5 bases, with 17 bases lying between them. Germline V CDR1 and CDR2: ENHRY, SYGVKD. The CDR3 runs 15 residues. The CDR3 region is CAISPGNRGNNEQFF. The CDR3 DNA reads TGTGCCATCAGCCCCGGGAATAGAGGTAACAATGAGCAGTTCTTC.

The rearrangement joins TRBV29-1 to TRBJ2-3, with 7 bases lining up with TRBD1. Looked up from germline, CDR1 is SQVTM and CDR2 is ANQGSEA. CDR3 length: 13 amino acids. Trimming cost V 6 bases and J 4 bases; bases outside gene matches: 7. CDR3 in amino acids: CSVGQAGADTQYF. For the CDR3, the DNA is TGCAGCGTAGGACAGGCTGGGGCAGATACGCAGTATTTT.

This chain uses TRBV6-5 with TRBJ2-7; D unresolved. CDR3 length: 14 residues. Germline assignment: CDR1 MNHEY and CDR2 SVGAGI. V lost 0 bases, J lost 3 bases, and 9 bases lay in between. CDR3 DNA: TGTGCCAGCAGTTACTCGAGCGCAGGCTACGAGCAGTACTTC. Its protein is CASSYSSAGYEQYF.

The chain recombines TRBV5-1 with TRBJ1-4, with D maybe TRBD1 (6 bases). The CDR3 has 16 residues. The V gene lost 2 bases and the J gene lost 4 bases, with 15 bases spanning the gap. From germline, CDR1 is SGHRS and CDR2 YFSETQ. The CDR3 nucleotides read TGCGCCAGCAGCTTAACACTGACAGGTGGTAATGAAAAACTGTTTTTT. It encodes CASSLTLTGGNEKLFF.

J is TRBJ1-1 and V is TRBV6-6; a possible D gene is TRBD1 (6 bases). Germline loops: CDR1 MNHNY, CDR2 SVGAGI (reference sequence). V shed 6 bases and J shed 7 bases, with 15 bases lying between them. The CDR3 has 13 residues. The CDR3 nucleotides are TGTGCCAGCAGGCCACAGGGATCGGGTGAAGCTTTCTTT. Amino acid sequence: CASRPQGSGEAFF.

V and J are TRBV19 and TRBJ1-5; D not resolved. V was trimmed by 4 bases and J by 8 bases, leaving 9 bases between them. The CDR3 has 12 amino acids. The germline CDR1 and CDR2 sequences are LNHDA and SQIVND (reference sequence). The CDR3 coding sequence is TGTGCCAGTAGTAATCCGAGTGAGCCCCAGCATTTT. Protein sequence: CASSNPSEPQHF.

This rearrangement joins TRBV12-3 or TRBV12-4 to TRBJ2-5, with TRBD2 matching 10 bases. This CDR3 is built from 13 residues. The junction had 4 bases not matched to a gene; V was cut back by 7 bases and J by 5 bases. CDR3 region: CASTPSGGETQYF. As DNA, the CDR3 is TGTGCCAGCACCCCTAGCGGGGGTGAGACCCAGTACTTC.

J is TRBJ2-5 and V is TRBV11-1; 7 nucleotides match TRBD1. V was clipped by 4 bases and J by 2 bases; unmatched bases: 1. Germline CDR1 and CDR2: SGHAT and FQDESV (reference sequence). The CDR3 contains 13 residues. The DNA of the CDR3 is TGTGCCAGCAGCTCGGGACAGCAAGAGACCCAGTACTTC. Its translation is CASSSGQQETQYF.

This chain connects TRBV11-2 to TRBJ2-4; D ambiguous. From germline, CDR1 is SGHAT and CDR2 FQNNGV. V was trimmed by 8 bases and J by 0 bases, leaving 23 bases between them. CDR3 length: 18 residues. The DNA for the CDR3 is TGTGCCAGCGGAGAATCGGTGGGATCCTCCCTAGCCAAAAACATTCAGTACTTC. Protein sequence: CASGESVGSSLAKNIQYF.

The chain links TRBV7-9 to TRBJ1-4; D is unclear. This CDR3 contains 16 residues. Germline loops: CDR1 SEHNR, CDR2 FQNEAQ (reference sequence). V gave up 3 bases and J gave up 0 bases, with 11 bases separating them. CDR3 residues: CASSLPVAATNEKLFF. The CDR3, as DNA: TGTGCCAGCAGCTTGCCTGTAGCTGCAACTAATGAAAAACTGTTTTTT.

The chain is built from TRBV15 and TRBJ1-4, with D possibly TRBD1 on 5 matching bases. Germline values: CDR1 LNHNV, CDR2 YYDKDF (reference sequence). This CDR3 has 16 residues. Trimming stripped 0 bases from V and 7 bases from J, with 15 bases between. In nucleotides, the CDR3 is TGTGCCACCAGCAGAGATCAGGGCAGGGATTCTGAAAAACTGTTTTTT. Translated: CATSRDQGRDSEKLFF.

V gene TRBV28 combines with J gene TRBJ1-2; no firm D call. The germline gives CDR1 MDHEN, CDR2 SYDVKM. Trimming stripped 2 bases from V and 6 bases from J, with 16 bases between. CDR3 length: 15 amino acids. DNA for the CDR3: TGTGCCAGCAGTTTAATCGTGTCAGCCTCTAATGGCTACACCTTC. Translating gives CASSLIVSASNGYTF.

The chain carries TRBV18 and TRBJ1-2; tentatively, D is TRBD1 (5 bases). The ends were cut back, 2 bases at V and 5 bases at J, with 12 bases in the middle. The CDR3 contains 14 residues. Germline CDR1 is KGHSH and CDR2 is LQKENI. DNA for the CDR3: TGTGCCAGCTCACCAGAAGGGGAGGTTTATGGCTACACCTTC. As protein: CASSPEGEVYGYTF.

V and J are TRBV7-9 and TRBJ2-5, with D possibly TRBD2 on 6 matching bases. With 2 bases removed from V and 2 bases from J, the gap between germline ends came to 15 bases. This CDR3 region has 16 residues. The germline CDR1 and CDR2 sequences are SEHNR and FQNEAQ (reference sequence). CDR3 in amino acids: CASSLRGGAAQETQYF. Here the CDR3 DNA reads TGTGCCAGCAGCTTACGGGGCGGGGCGGCGCAAGAGACCCAGTACTTC. Full variable domain (rest looked up from reference TRBV7-9 and TRBJ2-5): DTGVSQNPRHKITKRGQNVTFRCDPISEHNRLYWYRQTLGQGPEFLTYFQNEAQLEKSRLLSDRFSAERPKGSFSTLEIQRTEQGDSAMYLCASSLRGGAAQETQYFGPGTRLLVL.

The rearrangement joins TRBV6-5 to TRBJ2-5, with TRBD1 matching 9 bases. This CDR3 spans 15 amino acids. The germline V gene has CDR1 MNHEY and CDR2 SVGAGI. With V trimmed by 0 bases and J by 7 bases, 6 bases remained unmatched. The CDR3 DNA is TGTGCCAGCAGTTACTCGTGGACAGGGGCGGTGACCCAGTACTTC. Translation: CASSYSWTGAVTQYF.